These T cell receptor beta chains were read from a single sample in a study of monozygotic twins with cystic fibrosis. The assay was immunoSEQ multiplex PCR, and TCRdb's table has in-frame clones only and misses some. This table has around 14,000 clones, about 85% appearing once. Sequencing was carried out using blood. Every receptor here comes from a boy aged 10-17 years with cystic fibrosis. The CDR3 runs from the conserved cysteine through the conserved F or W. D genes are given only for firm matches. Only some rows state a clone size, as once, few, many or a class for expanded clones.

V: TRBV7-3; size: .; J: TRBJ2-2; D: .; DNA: TGTGCCAGCAGCTTAACGGTGGGACAGAACACCGGGGAGCTGTTTTTT; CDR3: CASSLTVGQNTGELFF
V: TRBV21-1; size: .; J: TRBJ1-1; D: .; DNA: TGTGCCAGCTCCGAATCGGCAAGCCAGGGGGGCTTGTACCTAAATTTTGAAGCTTTCTTT; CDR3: CASSESASQGGLYLNFEAFF
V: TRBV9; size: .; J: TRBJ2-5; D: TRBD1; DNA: TGTGCCAGCAGCGTAGGGTCTACAGGGGGCTGGCAAGAGACCCAGTACTTC; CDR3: CASSVGSTGGWQETQYF
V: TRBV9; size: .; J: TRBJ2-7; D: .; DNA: TGTGCCAGCAGCGTAGGGCAGGGGTTAGGCTACGAGCAGTACTTC; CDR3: CASSVGQGLGYEQYF
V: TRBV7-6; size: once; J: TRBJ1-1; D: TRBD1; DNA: TGTGCCAGCAGCCCGCCAACGGGACAGAAGAACACTGAAGCTTTCTTT; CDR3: CASSPPTGQKNTEAFF
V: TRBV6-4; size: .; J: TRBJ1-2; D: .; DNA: TGTGCCAGCAGTGACGAGGCAGGGTTGGCCTATGGCTACACCTTC; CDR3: CASSDEAGLAYGYTF
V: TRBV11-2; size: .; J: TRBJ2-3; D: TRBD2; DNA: TGTGCCAGCAGCTCCTCATGGGGTACTAGCGGGGACCACACAGATACGCAGTATTTT; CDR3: CASSSSWGTSGDHTDTQYF
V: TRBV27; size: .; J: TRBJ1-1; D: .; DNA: TGTGCCAGCAGTAACGCGTTTTGGGGAAGCACTGAAGCTTTCTTT; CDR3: CASSNAFWGSTEAFF
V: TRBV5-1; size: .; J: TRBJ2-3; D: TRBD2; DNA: TGCGCCAGCAGCTTGGGGCTAGCGGGGGGAAACACAGATACGCAGTATTTT; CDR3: CASSLGLAGGNTDTQYF
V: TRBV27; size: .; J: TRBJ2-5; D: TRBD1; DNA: TGTGCCAGCAGTTTAAACAGGGGGGAGACCCAGTACTTC; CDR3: CASSLNRGETQYF
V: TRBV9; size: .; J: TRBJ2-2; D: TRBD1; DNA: TGTGCCAGCAGCGTCCCCCTTGGGACAGCGAACACCGGGGAGCTGTTTTTT; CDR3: CASSVPLGTANTGELFF
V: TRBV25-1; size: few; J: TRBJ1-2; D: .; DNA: TGTGCCAGCAGTTCCTCCCGGACGGGTAACTATGGCTACACCTTC; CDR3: CASSSSRTGNYGYTF
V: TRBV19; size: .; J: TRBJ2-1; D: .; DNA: TGTGCCAGTAGTATATGGAGGTGGGATGGAACAGCGACCTACAATGAGCAGTTCTTC; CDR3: CASSIWRWDGTATYNEQFF
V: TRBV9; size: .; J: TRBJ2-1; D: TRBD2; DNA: TGTGCCAGCAGCGTAGTAGGCGCTAGCGGGAATGAGCAGTTCTTC; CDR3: CASSVVGASGNEQFF
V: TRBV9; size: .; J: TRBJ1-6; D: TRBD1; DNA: TGTGCCAGCAGCGTGGGAGACAGGGGGTCGACACCCCTCCACTTT; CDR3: CASSVGDRGSTPLHF
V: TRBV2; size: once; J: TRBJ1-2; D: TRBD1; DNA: TGTGCCAGCAGTGTTGGGGGACAGGGTGTATACTATGGCTACACCTTC; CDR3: CASSVGGQGVYYGYTF
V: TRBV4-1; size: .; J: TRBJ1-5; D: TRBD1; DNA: TGCGCCAGCAAAGCCCGCCAGACAGGGAGCAATCAGCCCCAGCATTTT; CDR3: CASKARQTGSNQPQHF
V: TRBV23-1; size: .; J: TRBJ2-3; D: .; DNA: TGCGCCAGCAGTCGGAGGGAGACAGATACGCAGTATTTT; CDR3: CASSRRETDTQYF
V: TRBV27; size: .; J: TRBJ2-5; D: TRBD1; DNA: TGTGCCAGCTGGTCGGGACAGTTACAAGAGACCCAGTACTTC; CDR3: CASWSGQLQETQYF
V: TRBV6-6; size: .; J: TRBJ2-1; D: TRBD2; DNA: TGTGCCAGCAGGGATTTTAGCGGGAGCTCCTACAATGAGCAGTTCTTC; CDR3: CASRDFSGSSYNEQFF
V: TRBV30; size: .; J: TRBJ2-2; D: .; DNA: TGTGCCCCCCCACTTGGTGCCGGGGAGCTGTTTTTT; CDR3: CAPPLGAGELFF
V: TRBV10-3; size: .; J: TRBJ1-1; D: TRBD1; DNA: TGTGCCATCAGTGACGGACAGGGGTGGGCTGAAGCTTTCTTT; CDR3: CAISDGQGWAEAFF
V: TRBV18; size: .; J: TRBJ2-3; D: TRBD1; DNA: TGTGCCAGCTCACCACCTATAGTAGTAAGGGGGCTGAGCACAGATACGCAGTATTTT; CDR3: CASSPPIVVRGLSTDTQYF
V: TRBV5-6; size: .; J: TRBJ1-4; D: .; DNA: TGTGCCAGCAGCTTGGCCCTCGAGGGCCGTAGAAAACTGTTTTTT; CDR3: CASSLALEGRRKLFF
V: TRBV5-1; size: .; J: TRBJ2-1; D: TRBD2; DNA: TGCGCCAGCAGCTTGGTCTCCTGGACTAGCGTCCCCCCTGTGAGTGAGCAGTTCTTC; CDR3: CASSLVSWTSVPPVSEQFF
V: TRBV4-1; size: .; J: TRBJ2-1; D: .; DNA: TGCGCCAGCAGCCCAGGAGTCAGGAGCTCCTACAATGAGCAGTTCTTC; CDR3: CASSPGVRSSYNEQFF
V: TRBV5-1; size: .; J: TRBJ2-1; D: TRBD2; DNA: TGCGCCAGCAGCGCCAGGAAGGGACTAGCGGCTAACAATGAGCAGTTCTTC; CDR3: CASSARKGLAANNEQFF
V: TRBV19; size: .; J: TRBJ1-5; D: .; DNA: TGTGCCAGTAGTGTCCCCCCTTATCAGCCCCAGCATTTT; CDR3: CASSVPPYQPQHF
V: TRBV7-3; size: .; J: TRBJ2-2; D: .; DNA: TGTGCCAGCAGCTTAAGCGGGAACACCGGGGAGCTGTTTTTT; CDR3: CASSLSGNTGELFF
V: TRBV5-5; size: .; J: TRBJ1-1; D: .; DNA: TGTGCCAGCAGCTCGGCGGGTGATGGTGAAGCTTTCTTT; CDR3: CASSSAGDGEAFF
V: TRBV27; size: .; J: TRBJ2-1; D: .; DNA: TGTGCCAGCAGTTTCTCCGGGGGCATCAACAATGAGCAGTTCTTC; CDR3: CASSFSGGINNEQFF
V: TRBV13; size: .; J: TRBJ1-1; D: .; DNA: TGTGCCAGCAGCTTTGGTCTTGAGACTGAAGCTTTCTTT; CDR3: CASSFGLETEAFF
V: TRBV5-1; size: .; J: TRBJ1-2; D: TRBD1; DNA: TGCGCCAGCAGCTTGGAGGTGACAGGGAACTATGGCTACACCTTC; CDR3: CASSLEVTGNYGYTF
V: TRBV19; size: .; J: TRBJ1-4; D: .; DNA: TGTGCCAGTAGTATGCGTGCGGGTGCAACTAATGAAAAACTGTTTTTT; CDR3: CASSMRAGATNEKLFF
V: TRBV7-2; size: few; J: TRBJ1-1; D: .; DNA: TGTGCCAGCATACGCCGGAGGAACACTGAAGCTTTCTTT; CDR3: CASIRRRNTEAFF
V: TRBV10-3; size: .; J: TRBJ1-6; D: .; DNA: TGTGCCATCACAGGGTCGGGAGATTCACCCCTCCACTTT; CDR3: CAITGSGDSPLHF